This TCR beta chain comes out of a study of blood T cell repertoires in COVID-19. Overall study: The analysed material was cDNA or gDNA that came from T cells, B-cell-depleted T cells, or PBMCs.

The table lists this clone with a few counts. A much larger clone sits a single nucleotide away, making a read error possible. In the same sample, other DNA sequences code for this CDR3. TCRdb's table, derived via immunoSEQ multiplex PCR, lists solely in-frame clones and lacks some. Here the sample spans about 300,000 clones, roughly 83% being singletons. A Seattle source enrolled patients during active infection and followed them longitudinally. Germline V gene data show CDR1 as SGHRS and CDR2 as YFSETQ. The CDR3 is 16 amino acids. V was pared by 0 bases and J by 2 bases, with 3 bases of the junction left unmatched.

The origin of this receptor is a human donor with COVID-19, enrolled during active disease. The donor label of this sample is uncertain. The V call is TRBV5-1, the J call TRBJ2-3; 10 bases line up with TRBD2. The sequencing sample was made of peripheral blood. The CDR3 region is CASSLATSGTTDTQYF. Here the CDR3 DNA reads TGCGCCAGCAGCTTGGCCACTAGCGGGACCACAGATACGCAGTATTTT.